This T cell receptor (beta chain) comes out of a study of blood T cell repertoires in COVID-19. Study context: The cDNA or gDNA used as material had been derived from T cells, B-cell-depleted T cells, or PBMCs.

This CDR3 is built from 14 residues. As originally analysed: Amplification from reference gene primers served as the basis for estimated nucleated cell counts. This table comes from immunoSEQ multiplex PCR, and its TCRdb copy is limited to in-frame clones, with some not included. V, J and clone size were drawn from that table, and D and trimming were deduced from the DNA. The sample has 120,000 to 150,000 clones, more than 75% seen once. This receptor was obtained from a woman between 45 and 60 years old with active or convalescent COVID-19. The sample taken for sequencing was peripheral blood. The chain couples TRBV21-1 to TRBJ2-5; whether TRBD2, the table's D call, matches the DNA was not checked. TRBV21-1 counts as a pseudogene. CDR3 sequence: CASSIPAPPGAQYF. The CDR3 DNA reads as TGTGCCAGCAGCATTCCGGCTCCACCCGGGGCCCAGTACTTC.